This TCR beta chain was recovered during a study of shared clonotypes between healthy human individuals. Study at large: Donors, aged 18 to 49, were a couple of women and a few men. A donor's plate count was three for CD4 naive and three for CD4 memory; CD8 naive had two and CD8 memory one.

The protocol was immunoSEQ multiplex PCR, while the TCRdb copy is restricted to in-frame clones and leaves out a portion. In the table there are a few million clones, roughly 92% of which are singletons. CD4+ cells underwent separation, giving CD45RA+ naive and CD45RA-negative memory subsets. Germline V gene lookup returns CDR1 SGHTA and CDR2 FQGNSA. The length of the CDR3 is 14 residues. Between the trimmed V and J ends, which lost 7 bases and 0 bases, there was a span of 13 bases. The origin of this receptor is a man between 18 and 35 years old in good health. The genes are TRBV7-2 and TRBJ2-7; D gene uncertain. Source material: naive CD4+ T cells sorted from blood. The sample's subset: CD45RA+ positively selected. The CDR3 loop reads CASNSQTASYEQYF. For the CDR3, the DNA is TGTGCCAGCAATTCTCAGACGGCCTCCTACGAGCAGTACTTC.